This TCR beta chain was obtained from a study of Graves' ophthalmopathy and Graves' hyperthyroidism. The wider study: There was a collection of peripheral blood at initial diagnosis, before any treatment. Study results and caveats: Ophthalmopathy and stable hyperthyroidism were discriminated by a 13-signature model, with over 85% sensitivity and under 84% specificity. Detected in blood as well were most expanded thyroid clonotypes with frequency above 0.001.

Amplified TCR beta CDR3 regions were obtained using RNA transcripts as template. After a first-round RT-PCR with HTBI primers, a second-round multiplex PCR was run. TCRdb fed the multiplex PCR reads into MiXCR, producing one record per CDR3 protein. Of hundreds of thousands of distinct CDR3 sequences listed, 35% to 50% are singletons. This clonotype was recorded at least ten times. Antigen: not known. The trim removed 4 bases at V and 5 bases at J, leaving 3 bases unmatched. The germline CDR1 and CDR2 sequences are SGHTA and FQGNSA. The CDR3 length is 14 residues. PBMCs were obtained from 9 to 10 ml of fresh peripheral blood.

The TCR was taken from an adult man with Graves' ophthalmopathy. The sample consisted of peripheral blood. The chain joins TRBV7-2 to TRBJ2-5, with 11 bases lining up with TRBD2. The CDR3 region is CASSSSSGGETQYF. The CDR3 DNA sequence: TGTGCCAGCAGCTCCTCTAGCGGGGGGGAGACCCAGTACTTC.